Listed below are T cell receptor beta chains from one sample, sequenced in a study of post-analysis software for immune sequencing data. TCRdb re-analysed the PCR reads in MiXCR, keeping a single row per CDR3 protein. The table has about 770,000 distinct CDR3 sequences, approximately 44% seen once. The sample taken for sequencing was blood. These receptors all come from a girl between 10 and 17 years old with multiple sclerosis. The CDR3 runs from the conserved cysteine through the conserved F or W. The D gene is left open where the match is weak. Clone size, where shown, is once, few, many, or a class for clones that have expanded.

cdr3_nt cdr3_aa j_call v_call clone_size d_call
TGTGCCAGCAGCCAAGATCAGGCAGGGGTGGGGAGTGAGCAGTTCTTC CASSQDQAGVGSEQFF TRBJ2-1 TRBV3-1 - -
TGTGCCAGCAGCGTGAGCGGGACAGGGGGAAATGAGCAGTTCTTC CASSVSGTGGNEQFF TRBJ2-1 TRBV9 - TRBD1
TGCGCCAGCAGCTCCCAGGGACTAGCGGGAGGAAACGAGCAGTACTTC CASSSQGLAGGNEQYF TRBJ2-7 TRBV5-1 few TRBD2
TGTGCCAGCAGTTTGTGGCGGGGAGGCCAAAACAATGAGCAGTTCTTC CASSLWRGGQNNEQFF TRBJ2-1 TRBV27 - -
TGTGCCAGCAGCGGGGAGGGGGTTGATGAGCAGTTCTTC CASSGEGVDEQFF TRBJ2-1 TRBV9 few -
TGTGCCAGCAGTTACTCGGGGCTGGGAAAAAATGAGCAGTTCTTC CASSYSGLGKNEQFF TRBJ2-1 TRBV6-2/TRBV6-3 - -
TGCAGTGCTAGATCGACACCCTACGAGCAGTACTTC CSARSTPYEQYF TRBJ2-7 TRBV20-1 few -
TGTGCCATCAGGCCGGAGCAGATTTATGGCTACACCTTC CAIRPEQIYGYTF TRBJ1-2 TRBV10-3 - -
TGCGCCAGCGGGACTAGCGTGTCCAGCTCCTACAATGAGCAGTTCTTC CASGTSVSSSYNEQFF TRBJ2-1 TRBV10-2 few TRBD2
TGTGCCAGCAGACGGGCCATGGGGTACCAAGAGACCCAGTACTTC CASRRAMGYQETQYF TRBJ2-5 TRBV27 few -
TGTGCCAGCAGGGCCCGTAGCACAGATACGCAGTATTTT CASRARSTDTQYF TRBJ2-3 TRBV6-5 - -
TGTGCCAGCAGTTACTCCAGACAGGACACTAACTATGGCTACACCTTC CASSYSRQDTNYGYTF TRBJ1-2 TRBV6-2/TRBV6-3 - -
TGTGCCAGCAGCTTAGAAGGTGCAGGACACTTTGGAGATACGCAGTATTTT CASSLEGAGHFGDTQYF TRBJ2-3 TRBV11-2 - -
TGCAGTGCTAGCACCTCCGGGACTAGCGCTCACAATGAGCAGTTCTTC CSASTSGTSAHNEQFF TRBJ2-1 TRBV20-1 - TRBD2
TGCAGCGTTGCAGGGACATTAAACGCGCAACAAGAGACCCAGTACTTC CSVAGTLNAQQETQYF TRBJ2-5 TRBV29-1 - -
TGCAGCGTTGAGGGCCTCCCGGGACATGTCTACGAGCAGTACTTC CSVEGLPGHVYEQYF TRBJ2-7 TRBV29-1 - -
TGTGCCAGCGGGCTAGAGAGGGATCGAGAGACCCAGTACTTC CASGLERDRETQYF TRBJ2-5 TRBV13 - -
TGTGCCAGCAGTTACCCCATGTCGGGACTGGCAGGGGATACGCAGTATTTT CASSYPMSGLAGDTQYF TRBJ2-3 TRBV6-2/TRBV6-3 few -
TGTGCCATCAGTGAGTCGTCCGGACAGGGGTGGAACTATGGCTACACCTTC CAISESSGQGWNYGYTF TRBJ1-2 TRBV10-3 few TRBD1
TGCGCCAGCAGCTTGTCACAAAACTCCTACAATGAGCAGTTCTTC CASSLSQNSYNEQFF TRBJ2-1 TRBV5-1 few -
TGCAGCGTACGACATTGGACAGGGGACACTGAAGCTTTCTTT CSVRHWTGDTEAFF TRBJ1-1 TRBV29-1 - TRBD1
TGTGCCAGCAGCCAAGTCACAGGCATTAATGAAAAACTGTTTTTT CASSQVTGINEKLFF TRBJ1-4 TRBV14 few -
TGTGCCAGCACCTCAGGTTCGGCGTACAATGAGCAGTTCTTC CASTSGSAYNEQFF TRBJ2-1 TRBV12-3/TRBV12-4 few -
TGTGCCAGCAGCAAGGGTAGGGGGGAGTATAGCAATCAGCCCCAGCATTTT CASSKGRGEYSNQPQHF TRBJ1-5 TRBV12-3/TRBV12-4 - -
TGTGCCAGCAGCTCCGGTGGGGTTGAGCAGTTCTTC CASSSGGVEQFF TRBJ2-1 TRBV7-2 once -
TGTGCCAGCAGCTTAGTTACTAGCGGCACCTACAATGAGCAGTTCTTC CASSLVTSGTYNEQFF TRBJ2-1 TRBV7-8 - TRBD2
TGTGCCAGCTCACCACCTAGCGGGAGGACCCAAGAGACCCAGTACTTC CASSPPSGRTQETQYF TRBJ2-5 TRBV18 - TRBD2
TGTGCCAGCAGCCCCGGGACTAGCGGGAGCCCAACCCAGTTCTTC CASSPGTSGSPTQFF TRBJ2-1 TRBV7-9 few TRBD2
TGTGCCAGCAGCTCGGACTACAAATGGGGTGAGCAGTTCTTC CASSSDYKWGEQFF TRBJ2-1 TRBV5-5 - -
TGTGCCAGCCACAAACAGGGGGCAAGCTACGAGCAGTACTTC CASHKQGASYEQYF TRBJ2-7 TRBV5-6 - TRBD1
TGCAGGGGGGGCCTATATAGCAATCAGCCCCAGCATTTT CRGGLYSNQPQHF TRBJ1-5 TRBV20-1 few -
TGTGCCAGCAGTGCCCGACTAGCGGGAGTGGGAGATACGCAGTATTTT CASSARLAGVGDTQYF TRBJ2-3 TRBV27 - TRBD2
TGTGCCACCAGCAGAAGGCTAGCGGGAGATAATGAGCAGTTCTTC CATSRRLAGDNEQFF TRBJ2-1 TRBV15 - TRBD2
TGTGCCATCAGTGACGAGCGGGAGGTGGATGAGCAGTTCTTC CAISDEREVDEQFF TRBJ2-1 TRBV10-3 - TRBD2
TGCAGTGCTAGGTGGCTACCAGAGATCCAGTACTTC CSARWLPEIQYF TRBJ2-7 TRBV20-1 - -
TGTGCCAGCAGTTCGGAAGGAGAGGAGCAGTACTTC CASSSEGEEQYF TRBJ2-7 TRBV12-3/TRBV12-4 - -
TGTGCCAGCAGCACAAAGGGACACTCAATCTACAATGAGCAGTTCTTC CASSTKGHSIYNEQFF TRBJ2-1 TRBV7-9 - -
TGTGCCAGCAGCGGCGGGACTAGCGGGAGACATGTATCCGAGCAGTACTTC CASSGGTSGRHVSEQYF TRBJ2-7 TRBV9 - TRBD2
TGTGCCAGCAGTTACTCGGGCTCTATAGGGGATGGCTACACCTTC CASSYSGSIGDGYTF TRBJ1-2 TRBV6-6 - -
TGTGCCACTAAGTATGCGGGAGGGGATGAGCAGTTCTTC CATKYAGGDEQFF TRBJ2-1 TRBV15 few TRBD2
TGCAGTGCTAGAGGAAACAGGGGGCGAGAGACCCAGTACTTC CSARGNRGRETQYF TRBJ2-5 TRBV20-1 few TRBD1
TGTGCCGGCAGCTTAGTGGCAGATGAGACCCAGTACTTC CAGSLVADETQYF TRBJ2-5 TRBV7-2 - -
TGTGCCAGCAGCTTAGAAGTAGCGGGTGAGAAAAACATTCAGTACTTC CASSLEVAGEKNIQYF TRBJ2-4 TRBV7-9 - TRBD2
TGCAGCGTCGGACAGGGCCTCCAAGAGACCCAGTACTTC CSVGQGLQETQYF TRBJ2-5 TRBV29-1 - TRBD1
TGTGCCAGCAGTTTATATCGTCCGCCCAACTACGAGCAGTACTTC CASSLYRPPNYEQYF TRBJ2-7 TRBV27 few -
TGTGCCAGCAGCCGCAACCTAAGGGGGACTAGTTCTTATCCCACCACAGATACGCAGTATTTT CASSRNLRGTSSYPTTDTQYF TRBJ2-3 TRBV27 - TRBD2
TGTGCCAGCAGTTTAGAAGGACAGGGCACCTACGAGCAGTACTTC CASSLEGQGTYEQYF TRBJ2-7 TRBV12-3/TRBV12-4 - TRBD1
TGTGCCAGCAGTTACGAGGTCATGGTCTATGGCTACACCTTC CASSYEVMVYGYTF TRBJ1-2 TRBV6-6 - -
TGTGCCAGTAGTAACCTCCGACAGCCAACCTACGAGCAGTACTTC CASSNLRQPTYEQYF TRBJ2-7 TRBV19 - -